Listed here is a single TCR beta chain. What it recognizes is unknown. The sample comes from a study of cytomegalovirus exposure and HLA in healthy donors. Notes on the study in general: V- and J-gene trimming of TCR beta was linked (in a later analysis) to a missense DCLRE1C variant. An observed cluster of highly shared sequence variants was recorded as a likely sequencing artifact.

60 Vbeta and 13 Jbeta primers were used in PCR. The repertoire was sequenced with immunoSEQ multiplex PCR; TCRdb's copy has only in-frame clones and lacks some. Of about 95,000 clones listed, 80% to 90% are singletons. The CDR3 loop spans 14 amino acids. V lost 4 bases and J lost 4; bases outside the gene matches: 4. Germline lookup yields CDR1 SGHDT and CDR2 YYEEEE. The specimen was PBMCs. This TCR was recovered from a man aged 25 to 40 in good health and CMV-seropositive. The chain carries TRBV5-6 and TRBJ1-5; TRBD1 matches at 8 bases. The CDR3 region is CASSGTGGNQPQHF. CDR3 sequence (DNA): TGTGCCAGCAGCGGTACAGGGGGAAATCAGCCCCAGCATTTT.